Each of the 13 T cell receptor beta chains below was sequenced from the same sample in a study of blood T cell repertoires in COVID-19. Produced via immunoSEQ multiplex PCR; TCRdb's table is partial and in-frame only. The repertoire holds more than 65,000 clones, with roughly 80% as singletons. Sample: peripheral blood. These receptors were collected from a woman aged 45-65 years with acute or convalescent COVID-19.

This chain joins TRBV11-1 and TRBJ2-5, with 10 bases matching TRBD2. Germline loops: CDR1 SGHAT, CDR2 FQDESV (reference sequence). Unmatched junction bases numbered 2, after V lost 1 base and J lost 3 bases. The CDR3 runs to 15 residues. The CDR3 reads CASSLDGLAEETQYF. The CDR3, as DNA: TGTGCCAGCAGCTTAGACGGACTAGCGGAAGAGACCCAGTACTTC.

The chain combines TRBV4-2 with TRBJ1-6, with 7 bases lining up with TRBD1. Trimming removed 0 bases from V and 6 bases from J; junction bases left unmatched: 8. The germline V gene encodes CDR1 LGHNA and CDR2 YNFKEQ. The CDR3 length is 17 residues. CDR3 nucleotides: TGTGCCAGCAGCCAAGATCCAGCGACAGGGCTTAATTCACCCCTCCACTTT. Translated: CASSQDPATGLNSPLHF.

This chain links TRBV2 with TRBJ1-3; D ambiguous. V was trimmed by 6 bases and J by 2 bases, leaving 11 bases between them. The germline CDR1 and CDR2 sequences are SNHLY and FYNNEI. There are 14 residues in the CDR3. CDR3 sequence: CASRGTATGNTIYF. CDR3 nucleotides: TGTGCCAGCAGAGGTACAGCCACTGGAAACACCATATATTTT.

V gene TRBV6-4 combines with J gene TRBJ2-1; possibly TRBD1 for D (5 bases). V shed 1 base and J shed 10 bases, with 14 bases lying between them. In germline, CDR1 is MRHNA, CDR2 SNTAGT. The CDR3 contains 14 residues. The CDR3 DNA follows: TGTGCCAGCAGTGACTTTTTGGGGCAGGGCGAGCAGTTCTTC. Residues: CASSDFLGQGEQFF.

As DNA, the CDR3 is TGTGCCAGCAGTCCTTATAATAGGTGGGAGGGCTCTGGGGCCAACGTCCTGACTTTC. As protein: CASSPYNRWEGSGANVLTF. The chain combines TRBV28 with TRBJ2-6, with TRBD2 matching over 7 bases. V shed 5 bases, J shed 0 bases, and the junction held 13 bases outside the gene matches. CDR1 and CDR2 from the germline V gene are MDHEN and SYDVKM. CDR3 length equals 19 residues.

This clone was recorded a few times. V is TRBV19 and J is TRBJ1-6; the match to TRBD1 covers 7 bases. With V trimmed by 4 bases and J by 3 bases, 6 bases remained unmatched. CDR3 length equals 16 residues. In germline, CDR1 is LNHDA, CDR2 SQIVND (reference sequence). CDR3 in DNA: TGTGCCAGTAGTACAAGGACAGGCTACTATAATTCACCCCTCCACTTT. Residues: CASSTRTGYYNSPLHF.

V gene TRBV5-4 combines with J gene TRBJ1-2; 8 nucleotides align to TRBD1. The germline V gene has CDR1 SGHNT and CDR2 YYREEE (reference sequence). J gave up 5 bases and V 0 bases, and 6 bases lay outside the gene matches. This CDR3 has 15 residues. For the CDR3, the DNA is TGTGCCAGCAGCTTGGCAGGACAGGGTGGATATGGCTACACCTTC. Encoded protein: CASSLAGQGGYGYTF. The full variable domain, in which reference TRBV5-4 and TRBJ1-2 provide the parts outside the CDR3, is ETGVTQSPTHLIKTRGQQVTLRCSSQSGHNTVSWYQQALGQGPQFIFQYYREEENGRGNFPPRFSGLQFPNYSSELNVNALELDDSALYLCASSLAGQGGYGYTFGSGTRLTVV.

The J gene is TRBJ2-1, the V gene TRBV5-1; D might be TRBD2 (6 bases). Germline CDR1 reads SGHRS; CDR2 reads YFSETQ. The CDR3 has 14 residues. V was clipped by 4 bases and J by 2 bases, with 10 bases between them. The DNA for the CDR3 is TGCGCCAGCAGCGCTGGCGGGGCCTACAATGAGCAGTTCTTC. It yields the protein CASSAGGAYNEQFF.

The J gene is TRBJ1-2, the V gene TRBV7-3; D is possibly TRBD1 (6 bases). CDR1 and CDR2 from the germline V gene are SGHTA and FQGTGA. This CDR3 region has 14 residues. V was pared by 2 bases and J by 3 bases, with 10 bases between. CDR3 sequence: CASSLGPGDYGYTF. The CDR3 DNA reads as TGTGCCAGCAGCTTAGGACCAGGGGACTATGGCTACACCTTC.

The V and J genes are TRBV5-4 and TRBJ1-2; tentatively, D is TRBD1 (6 bases). The CDR3 is 14 amino acids. V lost 0 bases and J lost 4, with 10 bases in between. Germline V gives CDR1 SGHNT, CDR2 YYREEE (reference sequence). CDR3: CASSLVDRIYGYTF. The CDR3 coding sequence is TGTGCCAGCAGCTTGGTTGACAGGATCTATGGCTACACCTTC.

J is TRBJ2-5 and V is TRBV3-1 (or the pseudogene TRBV3-2), with no clear D. The germline gives CDR1 LGHDT, CDR2 YNNKEL (reference sequence). The germline V and J ends were trimmed by 1 base and 5 bases, with 11 bases remaining between them. The CDR3 spans 14 residues. The CDR3 here is CASSQGASVETQYF. CDR3 in DNA: TGTGCCAGCAGCCAAGGGGCTTCGGTGGAGACCCAGTACTTC.

This CDR3 is CSVDGTGTYEQYF. DNA for the CDR3: TGCAGCGTTGACGGGACAGGGACTTACGAGCAGTACTTC. The rearrangement links TRBV29-1 to TRBJ2-7; 9 nucleotides align to TRBD1. V trimming: 3 bases; J trimming: 4 bases; junction bases outside the gene matches: 4. Germline V gives CDR1 SQVTM, CDR2 ANQGSEA. The CDR3 covers 13 residues.

V usage is TRBV19 and J usage is TRBJ2-6; TRBD1 is a possible D gene (7 bases). The V end was cut by 3 bases, the J end by 0 bases, with 15 bases between. CDR3 length: 18 residues. The germline V gene encodes CDR1 LNHDA and CDR2 SQIVND (reference sequence). The CDR3 spells CASSMGGQAYSGANVLTF. CDR3 in DNA: TGTGCCAGTAGTATGGGAGGACAGGCCTACTCTGGGGCCAACGTCCTGACTTTC.